The rows below give T cell receptor beta chains drawn from one sample of a study of T cells in Graves' hyperthyroidism and ophthalmopathy. From the multiplex PCR reads, TCRdb called clonotypes with MiXCR, one entry per CDR3 protein. Among approximately 530,000 distinct CDR3 sequences listed, approximately 20% were seen once. Input material: blood. The receptor source for this set is a man in his forties with Graves' ophthalmopathy. CDR3s include the opening cysteine and the closing phenylalanine or tryptophan. The order of the fields is clone size, J gene, D gene, V gene, CDR3 DNA, CDR3 protein. The D gene is left open where the match is weak. Size tells how often a clone was seen (once, few, many) or the class of an expanded clone, and some rows leave it out.

size: few; J: TRBJ2-5; D: -; V: TRBV18; DNA: TGTGCCAGCTCACCACATGCAGAGACCCAGTACTTC; CDR3: CASSPHAETQYF
size: few; J: TRBJ1-1; D: TRBD1; V: TRBV11-2; DNA: TGTGCCAGCAGTAAGGGACAGGAAGGCACTGAAGCTTTCTTT; CDR3: CASSKGQEGTEAFF
size: -; J: TRBJ2-5; D: -; V: TRBV29-1; DNA: TGCAGCTCTGGGGGAACCCAAGAGACCCAGTACTTC; CDR3: CSSGGTQETQYF
size: many; J: TRBJ2-7; D: -; V: TRBV7-8; DNA: TGTGCCAGCAGCTTAGTACCCGCGGGACACCTCTACGAGCAGTACTTC; CDR3: CASSLVPAGHLYEQYF
size: -; J: TRBJ1-2; D: TRBD1; V: TRBV10-3; DNA: TGTGCCATCAGTGATTCCGGGACAGCTGTTTATGGCTACACCTTC; CDR3: CAISDSGTAVYGYTF
size: many; J: TRBJ2-7; D: -; V: TRBV6-1; DNA: TGTGCCAGCAGAACTTACGTTGTCGGTCAAGAGCAGTACTTC; CDR3: CASRTYVVGQEQYF
size: -; J: TRBJ1-2; D: -; V: TRBV5-6; DNA: TGTGCCAGCAGCGGCGGGGCCCTAAGAGGGGGCTACACCTTC; CDR3: CASSGGALRGGYTF
size: few; J: TRBJ2-3; D: -; V: TRBV10-3; DNA: TGTGCCATCAGTGAGCAGGGTAGGACAGATACGCAGTATTTT; CDR3: CAISEQGRTDTQYF
size: many; J: TRBJ1-1; D: -; V: TRBV18; DNA: TGTGCCAGCTCTTCCTACGGGGAAGAAGCTTTCTTT; CDR3: CASSSYGEEAFF
size: many; J: TRBJ2-5; D: TRBD2; V: TRBV11-2; DNA: TGTGCCAGCAGCTTATGGGGGGTAGCGGGGCGGGGAGAAGAGACCCAGTACTTC; CDR3: CASSLWGVAGRGEETQYF
size: many; J: TRBJ1-1; D: -; V: TRBV6-5; DNA: TGTGCCAGCAGTTACAGTCTGGGCACTGAAGCTTTCTTT; CDR3: CASSYSLGTEAFF
size: few; J: TRBJ2-5; D: -; V: TRBV10-3; DNA: TGTGCCAGTAAAGGACAGTACGCGGAGACCCAGTACTTC; CDR3: CASKGQYAETQYF
size: -; J: TRBJ1-2; D: -; V: TRBV2; DNA: TGTGCCAGCAGACGGTTGTTGGATTATGCTAACTATGGCTACACCTTC; CDR3: CASRRLLDYANYGYTF
size: -; J: TRBJ2-7; D: -; V: TRBV5-1; DNA: TGCGCCAGCAGCTTGGACGGGAGCGAGCAGTACTTC; CDR3: CASSLDGSEQYF
size: few; J: TRBJ2-2; D: TRBD1; V: TRBV12-3/TRBV12-4; DNA: TGTGCCAGCAGTTTGGTAGGGGGCATTACCGGGGAGCTGTTTTTT; CDR3: CASSLVGGITGELFF
size: few; J: TRBJ1-5; D: -; V: TRBV28; DNA: TGTGCCAGCAGGATCGGGACCGCGAGTAATCAGCCCCAGCATTTT; CDR3: CASRIGTASNQPQHF
size: few; J: TRBJ2-3; D: TRBD2; V: TRBV12-3/TRBV12-4; DNA: TGTGCCAGCAGACGGGGACTAGCGGGCACAGATACGCAGTATTTT; CDR3: CASRRGLAGTDTQYF
size: many; J: TRBJ1-6; D: -; V: TRBV7-2; DNA: TGTGCCAGCTTGGCGGGGTATAATTCACCCCTCCACTTT; CDR3: CASLAGYNSPLHF
size: few; J: TRBJ2-1; D: TRBD2; V: TRBV7-6; DNA: TGTGCCAGCAGCTTACAGCGGGGGGACAATGAGCAGTTCTTC; CDR3: CASSLQRGDNEQFF
size: many; J: TRBJ1-2; D: -; V: TRBV3-1; DNA: TGTGCCAGCAGCCAAGATCTAGCTAACTATGGCTACACCTTC; CDR3: CASSQDLANYGYTF
size: few; J: TRBJ2-5; D: -; V: TRBV3-1; DNA: TGTGCCAGCAGCCAAGGGGACGACGGCGAGACCCAGTACTTC; CDR3: CASSQGDDGETQYF
size: -; J: TRBJ2-3; D: -; V: TRBV29-1; DNA: TGCAGCGTTGATGCGAGGACCACAGATACGCAGTATTTT; CDR3: CSVDARTTDTQYF
size: -; J: TRBJ2-2; D: TRBD2; V: TRBV29-1; DNA: TGCAGCGTTGAAGGGGGACTAGCGGGAGGGGGGCGGAACACCGGGGAGCTGTTTTTT; CDR3: CSVEGGLAGGGRNTGELFF
size: -; J: TRBJ2-4; D: -; V: TRBV28; DNA: TGTGCCAGCACTCACAGGGTAGGGTCGCGAAACATTCAGTACTTC; CDR3: CASTHRVGSRNIQYF
size: -; J: TRBJ2-1; D: -; V: TRBV7-8; DNA: TGTGCCAGCAGCTTACAGGGTCTAACGGGGGAGCAGTTCTTC; CDR3: CASSLQGLTGEQFF
size: -; J: TRBJ1-2; D: TRBD1; V: TRBV9; DNA: TGTGCCAGCAGCTTCGGACAGGGTATGGGGCTTAACTATGGCTACACCTTC; CDR3: CASSFGQGMGLNYGYTF